Shown below are 17 T cell receptor beta chains from a single sample sequenced in a study of blood T cell repertoires in COVID-19. Sequencing was performed with immunoSEQ multiplex PCR; in TCRdb, only in-frame clones are kept and a portion is missing. The sample records more than 95,000 clones, 80% to 85% being singletons. The sequencing sample was made of peripheral blood. Receptor source: a woman aged 50 to 60 with acute or convalescent COVID-19.

A single count supports this clone. The chain joins TRBV7-2 to TRBJ1-1, with TRBD1 matching 7 bases. Germline V gene sequence: CDR1 SGHTA, CDR2 FQGNSA. The CDR3 is 13 residues long. Trimming took 6 bases from V and 10 from J; bases not matched to a gene: 11. The CDR3 protein is CASRETAGQRAFF. The CDR3 DNA reads TGTGCCAGCAGGGAGACCGCGGGACAGAGAGCTTTCTTT.

V gene TRBV10-3 combines with J gene TRBJ2-5; 8 bases align to TRBD2. Trimming took 3 bases from V and 4 from J; bases not matched to a gene: 4. The germline V gene encodes CDR1 ENHRY and CDR2 SYGVKD. This CDR3 is 14 amino acids long. The CDR3 spells CAISDGTSVETQYF. CDR3 sequence (DNA): TGTGCCATCAGTGATGGGACTAGTGTAGAGACCCAGTACTTC.

This clone was observed once. This chain joins TRBV7-2 and TRBJ2-3, with no clear D. V lost 0 bases and J 5 bases, leaving 3 bases between the germline ends. This CDR3 region has 12 residues. Germline V CDR1 and CDR2: SGHTA, FQGNSA. The CDR3, as DNA: TGTGCCAGCAGCTTAGCCAAAGATACGCAGTATTTT. It encodes CASSLAKDTQYF.

The chain joins TRBV18 to TRBJ2-6, with no clear D. V lost 2 bases, J lost 0 bases, and 5 bases lay in between. The CDR3 contains 15 residues. Germline loops: CDR1 KGHSH, CDR2 LQKENI. The CDR3 DNA reads TGTGCCAGCTCACCATCCCTCTCTGGGGCCAACGTCCTGACTTTC. Translation: CASSPSLSGANVLTF. Variable domain in full (rest from reference TRBV18 and TRBJ2-6): NAGVMQNPRHLVRRRGQEARLRCSPMKGHSHVYWYRQLPEEGLKFMVYLQKENIIDESGMPKERFSAEFPKEGPSILRIQQVVRGDSAAYFCASSPSLSGANVLTFGAGSRLTVL.

This chain joins TRBV14 and TRBJ2-5; 10 bases are a match to TRBD2. Trimming took 1 base from V and 4 from J; bases not matched to a gene: 6. Germline CDR1 and CDR2: SGHDN and FVKESK. The CDR3 loop spans 16 amino acids. The CDR3 DNA reads as TGTGCCAGCAGCCAAGTCTGGACTAGCGGATTAGAGACCCAGTACTTC. Its translation: CASSQVWTSGLETQYF.

The gene calls are TRBV28 and TRBJ1-6; D is undetermined. Trimming pared 11 bases from V and 7 bases from J, leaving 15 bases between. Germline assignment: CDR1 MDHEN and CDR2 SYDVKM. The CDR3 length is 13 residues. The CDR3 nucleotides are TGTGCCTCCCGGGTCTTGAGGAATTCACCCCTCCACTTT. Translated, it gives CASRVLRNSPLHF.

The chain couples TRBV12-3 or TRBV12-4 to TRBJ1-2; D is perhaps TRBD1 (6 bases). CDR3 length equals 13 residues. V lost 8 bases, J lost 5 bases, and 15 bases lay in between. The CDR3 bases are TGTGCCAGCGGAGGCAGGGGTTGGTATGGCTACACCTTC. Protein product: CASGGRGWYGYTF.

J is TRBJ2-1 and V is TRBV7-9; 11 nucleotides match TRBD2. CDR3 length: 15 amino acids. Germline-derived CDR1 and CDR2 are SEHNR and FQNEAQ (reference sequence). Trimming at V came to 5 bases and at J to 2 bases, leaving 2 bases not matched to a gene. The DNA of the CDR3 is TGTGCCAGCAGCCTGACTAGCGGGGCCTACAATGAGCAGTTCTTC. As protein: CASSLTSGAYNEQFF.

In this sample, this clone turned up a few times. V is TRBV5-6 and J is TRBJ2-1; the match to TRBD1 covers 9 bases. The CDR3 extends over 14 amino acids. Germline V gene data show CDR1 as SGHDT and CDR2 as YYEEEE. Trimming at V came to 4 bases and at J to 4 bases, leaving 3 bases not matched to a gene. As DNA, the CDR3 is TGTGCCAGCAGCAGGGACAGGGTATACAATGAGCAGTTCTTC. This translates into CASSRDRVYNEQFF.

The chain employs TRBV7-2 and TRBJ2-1, with 8 bases aligning to TRBD2. V was clipped by 2 bases and J by 5 bases; unmatched bases: 5. CDR1 is SGHTA, CDR2 FQGNSA, per germline. The CDR3 is 15 residues long. CDR3: CASSLYREGHNEQFF. The CDR3, as DNA: TGTGCCAGCAGCTTATACCGGGAGGGCCACAATGAGCAGTTCTTC.

The chain has TRBV9 and TRBJ2-3, with D tentatively TRBD1 (5 bases). Germline V gene sequence: CDR1 SGDLS, CDR2 YYNGEE. The length of the CDR3 is 17 residues. Trimming removed 0 bases at V and 4 bases at J, with 18 bases between. CDR3 bases: TGTGCCAGCAGCGTAGCGGCACCAGGGAAGGGGCCAGATACGCAGTATTTT. It encodes CASSVAAPGKGPDTQYF.

V usage is TRBV28 and J usage is TRBJ2-6, with 10 positions matching TRBD1. The CDR3 spans 16 residues. J lost 2 bases, V lost 5 bases, and 3 bases had no gene match. Germline V gene data show CDR1 as MDHEN and CDR2 as SYDVKM. The CDR3 loop reads CASSKTGGTGANVLTF. The DNA for the CDR3 is TGTGCCAGCAGTAAGACAGGGGGCACTGGGGCCAACGTCCTGACTTTC.

The V gene is TRBV5-1, the J gene TRBJ1-2; 8 bases align to TRBD1. The V and J ends lost 5 bases and 11 bases, in that order; junction bases with no gene match: 17. The CDR3 has 15 amino acids. Germline CDR1 reads SGHRS; CDR2 reads YFSETQ. The CDR3 spells CASRPSGTGFRPYTF. CDR3 bases: TGCGCCAGCAGACCGTCCGGGACAGGCTTTAGACCTTACACCTTC.

Details on this clone: In the same sample, other DNA sequences code for this CDR3. The gene calls are TRBV6-5 and TRBJ1-4, with 9 bases that match TRBD1. V shed 2 bases, J shed 5 bases, and the junction held 3 bases outside the gene matches. The CDR3 runs to 15 residues. CDR1 is MNHEY, CDR2 SVGAGI, per germline. The CDR3 nucleotides are TGTGCCAGCAGTTACCTCGGACAGGGGAATGAAAAACTGTTTTTT. As protein: CASSYLGQGNEKLFF.

The chain carries TRBV10-2 and TRBJ1-5; D remains ambiguous. Germline V gene sequence: CDR1 WSHSY, CDR2 SAAADI. The V end lost 2 bases, the J end lost 4 bases, and 9 bases lay between the germline ends. The CDR3 contains 14 residues. The CDR3 sequence is CASSEGRLNQPQHF. DNA for the CDR3: TGCGCCAGCAGTGAGGGCAGGTTAAATCAGCCCCAGCATTTT.

DNA for the CDR3: TGTGCCAGCAGCTTGGCCGGTGGGCGCTATGGCTACACCTTC. Amino acids: CASSLAGGRYGYTF. The chain carries TRBV5-4 and TRBJ1-2, with D unresolved. Germline values: CDR1 SGHNT, CDR2 YYREEE (reference sequence). With 0 bases removed from V and 4 bases from J, the gap between germline ends came to 10 bases. The CDR3 contains 14 residues. Full variable domain (remainder filled in from reference TRBV5-4 and TRBJ1-2): ETGVTQSPTHLIKTRGQQVTLRCSSQSGHNTVSWYQQALGQGPQFIFQYYREEENGRGNFPPRFSGLQFPNYSSELNVNALELDDSALYLCASSLAGGRYGYTFGSGTRLTVV.

The V gene is TRBV2, the J gene TRBJ1-6; TRBD1 is a possible D gene (6 bases). This CDR3 region has 14 residues. Per the germline V gene, CDR1 is SNHLY and CDR2 is FYNNEI. V lost 6 bases, J lost 3 bases, and 9 bases lay in between. In DNA form, the CDR3 reads TGTGCCAGCAGGATACAGGGCTATAATTCACCCCTCCACTTT. It specifies CASRIQGYNSPLHF.